The rows below give T cell receptor beta chains drawn from one sample of a study of T cell changes during pregnancy in multiple sclerosis. The repertoire was sequenced with immunoSEQ multiplex PCR; TCRdb's copy has only in-frame clones and lacks some. Of approximately 90,000 clones listed, approximately 94% were seen once; the top ten hold more than 0.8%. The starting material was peripheral blood, obtained in the third trimester of pregnancy. The receptors were gathered from a female donor with multiple sclerosis, enrolled in a pregnancy study. Both conserved end residues are part of each CDR3. A D gene is named only where the DNA matches it firmly. A row's size may be missing; if present it is once, few, many or a size class.

size: -; D: -; J: TRBJ2-5; V: TRBV28; CDR3: CASSAGQTQETQYF; DNA: TGTGCCAGCAGTGCCGGACAGACACAAGAGACCCAGTACTTC
size: -; D: TRBD1; J: TRBJ2-7; V: TRBV18; CDR3: CASSPQRTGIYEQYF; DNA: TGTGCCAGCTCACCACAAAGGACAGGGATCTACGAGCAGTACTTC
size: -; D: -; J: TRBJ1-3; V: TRBV6-1; CDR3: CASSVFLGRNSGNTIYF; DNA: TGTGCCAGCAGTGTGTTCCTCGGGAGAAACTCTGGAAACACCATATATTTT
size: -; D: -; J: TRBJ2-6; V: TRBV6-5; CDR3: CASSYSTGSGANVLTF; DNA: TGTGCCAGCAGTTACTCGACGGGGTCTGGGGCCAACGTCCTGACTTTC
size: once; D: -; J: TRBJ1-4; V: TRBV27; CDR3: CASSLGRGYEKLFF; DNA: TGTGCCAGCAGTTTGGGCAGGGGATACGAAAAACTGTTTTTT
size: -; D: TRBD2; J: TRBJ2-1; V: TRBV7-8; CDR3: CASSSEGEAGLYNEQFF; DNA: TGTGCCAGCAGCTCAGAAGGGGAAGCGGGGCTCTACAATGAGCAGTTCTTC
size: -; D: TRBD2; J: TRBJ2-7; V: TRBV6-4; CDR3: CASSWTSGSEQYF; DNA: TGTGCCAGCAGCTGGACTAGCGGGAGCGAGCAGTACTTC
size: -; D: -; J: TRBJ2-2; V: TRBV5-4; CDR3: CASSLAGTGELFF; DNA: TGTGCCAGCAGCTTGGCAGGGACCGGGGAGCTGTTTTTT
size: -; D: -; J: TRBJ1-5; V: TRBV4-1; CDR3: CASSQDQATLAQHF; DNA: TGCGCCAGCAGCCAAGATCAGGCCACTTTGGCCCAGCATTTT
size: -; D: TRBD2; J: TRBJ2-7; V: TRBV6-6; CDR3: CASSFLAGASYEQYF; DNA: TGTGCCAGCAGTTTCTTAGCGGGAGCCTCCTACGAGCAGTACTTC
size: -; D: TRBD2; J: TRBJ2-7; V: TRBV9; CDR3: CASSVEASGRYEQYF; DNA: TGTGCCAGCAGCGTAGAGGCTAGCGGGAGATACGAGCAGTACTTC
size: -; D: -; J: TRBJ2-5; V: TRBV5-8; CDR3: CASSSGAFPARVTQYF; DNA: TGTGCCAGCAGCTCAGGGGCCTTCCCTGCAAGAGTGACCCAGTACTTC
size: -; D: -; J: TRBJ2-2; V: TRBV30; CDR3: CAWTSTGELFF; DNA: TGTGCCTGGACCTCTACCGGGGAGCTGTTTTTT
size: -; D: TRBD2; J: TRBJ2-1; V: TRBV5-1; CDR3: CASSPGGGDEQFF; DNA: TGCGCCAGCAGCCCGGGGGGTGGGGATGAGCAGTTCTTC
size: -; D: TRBD2; J: TRBJ2-1; V: TRBV6-5; CDR3: CASSYVTSGLYNEQFF; DNA: TGTGCCAGCAGTTACGTGACTAGCGGGCTCTACAATGAGCAGTTCTTC
size: -; D: -; J: TRBJ2-2; V: TRBV7-3; CDR3: CASSLNYGHNSITNTGELFF; DNA: TGTGCCAGCAGCTTGAATTACGGACACAACTCAATTACGAACACCGGGGAGCTGTTTTTT
size: -; D: -; J: TRBJ2-2; V: TRBV9; CDR3: CASSVLTGTNTGELFF; DNA: TGTGCCAGCAGCGTTCTAACAGGGACGAACACCGGGGAGCTGTTTTTT
size: -; D: -; J: TRBJ2-2; V: TRBV4-2; CDR3: CASSQDSGTANTGELFF; DNA: TGTGCCAGCAGCCAAGATAGTGGAACAGCAAACACCGGGGAGCTGTTTTTT
size: -; D: -; J: TRBJ1-5; V: TRBV7-2; CDR3: CASSPFDQPQHF; DNA: TGTGCCAGCAGCCCTTTCGATCAGCCCCAGCATTTT
size: -; D: TRBD1; J: TRBJ1-2; V: TRBV5-1; CDR3: CASSSTGYSYGYTF; DNA: TGCGCCAGCAGCTCGACAGGGTATAGCTATGGCTACACCTTC
size: -; D: -; J: TRBJ2-7; V: TRBV21-1; CDR3: CASRWEDDLTYEQYF; DNA: TGTGCCAGCAGGTGGGAGGACGACCTAACCTACGAGCAGTACTTC
size: -; D: -; J: TRBJ2-2; V: TRBV7-3; CDR3: CASSPQSVGELFF; DNA: TGTGCCAGCAGCCCTCAGAGCGTCGGGGAGCTGTTTTTT
size: -; D: TRBD1; J: TRBJ2-7; V: TRBV29-1; CDR3: CSVETGTGEFYEQYF; DNA: TGCAGCGTTGAAACCGGGACAGGGGAGTTCTACGAGCAGTACTTC
size: -; D: TRBD1; J: TRBJ1-1; V: TRBV10-1; CDR3: CASRLYRDRHTEAFF; DNA: TGCGCCAGCAGATTATACCGGGACAGACACACTGAAGCTTTCTTT
size: -; D: TRBD1; J: TRBJ1-2; V: TRBV18; CDR3: CASSPTRTGVYGYTF; DNA: TGTGCCAGCTCACCCACGCGGACAGGCGTCTATGGCTACACCTTC
size: once; D: -; J: TRBJ2-7; V: TRBV5-6; CDR3: CASSFLSYEQYF; DNA: TGTGCCAGCAGCTTTCTCTCCTACGAGCAGTACTTC
size: -; D: TRBD1; J: TRBJ1-5; V: TRBV30; CDR3: CACNTGAGQPQHF; DNA: TGTGCCTGTAACACAGGGGCCGGGCAGCCCCAGCATTTT